Listed here are 9 T cell receptor beta chains from one sample, sequenced in a study of T cells after yellow fever vaccination. Using its own MiXCR run on the 5' RACE reads, TCRdb lists one record per CDR3 protein. The sample holds 300,000 to 400,000 distinct CDR3 sequences, approximately 12% seen once. The specimen comprised CD4+ T cells sorted from PBMCs, sampled 15 days after the yellow fever booster vaccination. Source of these receptors: a man between 18 and 29 years old who received the YFV17D yellow fever vaccine.

CDR3 nucleotides: TGTGCCAGCAGTTATGGGACTAGCGGGACCGGCCGGTACATCAATGAGCAGTTCTTC. As protein: CASSYGTSGTGRYINEQFF. The chain uses TRBV6-6 and TRBJ2-1; 13 bases are a match to TRBD2. CDR3 length: 19 residues. J was trimmed by 6 bases and V by 3 bases; bases with no gene match: 14. Germline V gives CDR1 MNHNY, CDR2 SVGAGI (reference sequence).

This rearrangement joins TRBV4-1 to TRBJ1-5; no firm D call. This CDR3 is built from 14 residues. The V end lost 2 bases, the J end lost 2 bases, and 7 bases lay between the germline ends. Germline V lookup: CDR1 MGHRA, CDR2 YSYEKL. CDR3 in amino acids: CASSQLERNQPQHF. DNA of the CDR3: TGCGCCAGCAGCCAATTAGAGCGCAATCAGCCCCAGCATTTT.

J is TRBJ1-4 and V is TRBV20-1, with no clear D. Trimming removed 6 bases at V and 8 bases at J, with 13 bases between. Per the germline V gene, CDR1 is DFQATT and CDR2 is SNEGSKA (reference sequence). The CDR3 has 12 amino acids. CDR3 in amino acids: CSAPLQGEKLFF. CDR3 bases: TGCAGTGCGCCCCTCCAAGGGGAAAAACTGTTTTTT.

This clonotype turned up a few times. The chain links TRBV29-1 to TRBJ2-1; D unresolved. Trimming removed 6 bases at V and 4 bases at J, with 16 bases between. This CDR3 has 14 amino acids. CDR1 is SQVTM and CDR2 is ANQGSEA in the germline V gene. The CDR3 spells CSVAVASPYNEQFF. The CDR3 nucleotides read TGCAGCGTCGCGGTGGCCAGTCCTTACAATGAGCAGTTCTTC.

The V call is TRBV21-1, the J call TRBJ2-7. TRBV21-1 is a known pseudogene. The CDR3 is 14 amino acids. CDR3: CASSKAGFSYEQYV. The DNA for the CDR3 is TGTGCCAGCAGCAAAGCGGGCTTTTCCTACGAGCAGTACGTC.

This clonotype was observed at least ten times. The chain couples TRBV7-6 to TRBJ2-1, with D unresolved. V was clipped by 0 bases and J by 9 bases, with 18 bases between them. This CDR3 spans 16 amino acids. In germline, CDR1 is SGHVS, CDR2 FNYEAQ. CDR3 residues: CASSLAPSATGLEQFF. CDR3 bases: TGTGCCAGCAGCTTAGCGCCTTCGGCAACGGGCCTTGAGCAGTTCTTC.

The rearrangement uses TRBV7-2 and TRBJ1-5; 8 bases are shared with TRBD1. The germline gives CDR1 SGHTA, CDR2 FQGNSA. The CDR3 contains 17 residues. The V gene end was trimmed by 5 bases and the J gene end by 1 base; junction bases not matched to a gene: 10. This CDR3 reads CASSPNAGGASNQPQHF. The DNA of the CDR3 is TGTGCCAGCAGCCCTAACGCAGGGGGCGCGAGCAATCAGCCCCAGCATTTT.

The chain has TRBV27 and TRBJ1-5, with D unresolved. The CDR3 length is 14 residues. Germline V CDR1 and CDR2: MNHEY, SMNVEV (reference sequence). V lost 6 bases and J 1 base, leaving 10 bases between the germline ends. This chain's CDR3 is CASRLGRSNQPQHF. Written as DNA, the CDR3 is TGTGCCAGCAGACTGGGTAGGAGCAATCAGCCCCAGCATTTT.

This clonotype was recorded at least ten times. The genes are TRBV7-2 and TRBJ1-5; D remains ambiguous. The V end lost 2 bases, the J end lost 2 bases, and 13 bases lay between the germline ends. The CDR3 is made up of 16 amino acids. Looked up from germline, CDR1 is SGHTA and CDR2 is FQGNSA. The CDR3: CASSLRASRGNQPQHF. CDR3 nucleotides: TGTGCCAGCAGCTTAAGGGCCTCGAGAGGCAATCAGCCCCAGCATTTT. Filled out from reference TRBV7-2 and TRBJ1-5, the complete variable domain reads GAGVSQSPSNKVTEKGKDVELRCDPISGHTALYWYRQSLGQGLEFLIYFQGNSAPDKSGLPSDRFSAERTGGSVSTLTIQRTQQEDSAVYLCASSLRASRGNQPQHFGDGTRLSIL.